This T cell receptor (beta chain) was recorded in a study of blood T cell repertoires in COVID-19. In the study overall: Collection of acute and convalescent COVID-19 samples took place in the United States, Italy and Spain. Sources were T cells, B-cell-depleted T cells, or PBMCs; the material itself was cDNA or gDNA.

How the authors handled the data: Reference gene primer amplification gave estimated nucleated cell counts. TCRdb's table, derived via immunoSEQ multiplex PCR, lists solely in-frame clones and lacks some. For V, J and clone size, that table is used; D and trimming come from the DNA. Among about 76,000 clones listed, approximately 80% were seen once. This clone was picked up a small number of times. The TCR comes from a human donor in a cohort sampled during active COVID-19. The source material was peripheral blood.

The CDR3 sequence: CASSARDRASGELFF. DNA of the CDR3: TGTGCCAGCAGCGCCAGAGACAGGGCGTCCGGGGAGCTGTTTTTT. The chain links TRBV9 to TRBJ2-2; 7 bases align to TRBD1. J was trimmed by 6 bases and V by 3 bases; bases with no gene match: 8. The length of the CDR3 is 15 residues. The germline CDR1 and CDR2 sequences are SGDLS and YYNGEE.